This T cell receptor beta chain was found in a study of blood T cell repertoires in COVID-19. The overall study: COVID-19 samples collected from the United States, Italy and Spain covered acute and convalescent phases. The analysed material was cDNA or gDNA that came from T cells, B-cell-depleted T cells, or PBMCs.

Trimming at V came to 2 bases and at J to 4 bases, leaving 1 base not matched to a gene. CDR1 and CDR2 from the germline V gene are SGHAT and FQNNGV. The CDR3 is 15 residues long. Concerning this clone: This CDR3 is also generated by other DNA sequences in the sample.

As originally analysed: Cell counts per sample came from amplifying reference gene primers. This table comes from immunoSEQ multiplex PCR, and its TCRdb copy is limited to in-frame clones, with some not included. V and J calls and clone size are copied from that table; D and trimming were computed from the DNA. The sample lists some 160,000 clones, nearly 80% occurring once. The chain couples TRBV11-2 to TRBJ2-1; 11 bases are shared with TRBD2. Material for sequencing was peripheral blood. The sequence was obtained from a woman of 80 years or more with acute or convalescent COVID-19. The DNA for the CDR3 is TGTGCCAGCAGCTTACTAGCGGGGGGATACAATGAGCAGTTCTTC. It specifies CASSLLAGGYNEQFF. Supplemented by reference TRBV11-2 and TRBJ2-1, the full variable domain reads EAGVAQSPRYKIIEKRQSVAFWCNPISGHATLYWYQQILGQGPKLLIQFQNNGVVDDSQLPKDRFSAERLKGVDSTLKIQPAKLEDSAVYLCASSLLAGGYNEQFFGPGTRLTVL.